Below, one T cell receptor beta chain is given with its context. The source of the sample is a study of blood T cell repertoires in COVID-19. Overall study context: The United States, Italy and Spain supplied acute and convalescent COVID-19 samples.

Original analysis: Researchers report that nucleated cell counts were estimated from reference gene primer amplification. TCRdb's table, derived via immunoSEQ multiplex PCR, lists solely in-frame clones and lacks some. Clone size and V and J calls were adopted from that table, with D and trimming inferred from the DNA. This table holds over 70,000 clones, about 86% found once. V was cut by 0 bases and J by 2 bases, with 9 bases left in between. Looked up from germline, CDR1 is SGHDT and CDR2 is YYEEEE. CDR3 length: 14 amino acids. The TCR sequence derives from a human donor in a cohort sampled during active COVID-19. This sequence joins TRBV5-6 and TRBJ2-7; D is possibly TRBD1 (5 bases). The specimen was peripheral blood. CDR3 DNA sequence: TGTGCCAGCAGCTTGGAAGCCAGGGCCTACGAGCAGTACTTC. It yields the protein CASSLEARAYEQYF.